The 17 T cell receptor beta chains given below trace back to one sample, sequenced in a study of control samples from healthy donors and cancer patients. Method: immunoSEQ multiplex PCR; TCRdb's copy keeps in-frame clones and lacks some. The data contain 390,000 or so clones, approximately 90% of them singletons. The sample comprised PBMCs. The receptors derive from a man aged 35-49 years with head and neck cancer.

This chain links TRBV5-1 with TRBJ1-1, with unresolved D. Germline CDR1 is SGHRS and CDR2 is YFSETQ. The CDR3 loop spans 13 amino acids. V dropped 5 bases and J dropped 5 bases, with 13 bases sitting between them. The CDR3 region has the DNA TGCGCCAGCAGTCCAGAGTGGGGAACTGAAGCTTTCTTT. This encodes CASSPEWGTEAFF.

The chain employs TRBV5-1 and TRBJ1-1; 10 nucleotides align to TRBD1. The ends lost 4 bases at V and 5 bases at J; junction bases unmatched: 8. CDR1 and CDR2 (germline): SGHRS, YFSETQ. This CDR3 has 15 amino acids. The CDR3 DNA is TGCGCCAGCAGCCCCCGGGACAGGGGAGAAACTGAAGCTTTCTTT. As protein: CASSPRDRGETEAFF.

In DNA, the CDR3 is TGTGCCAGCTCCCTCGGTGAGGATTCCTATGGAAACACCATATATTTT. This encodes CASSLGEDSYGNTIYF. This chain connects TRBV18 to TRBJ1-3; D remains unclear. Per the germline V gene, CDR1 is KGHSH and CDR2 is LQKENI. This CDR3 is 16 amino acids long. The V gene lost 6 bases and the J gene lost 3 bases, with 18 bases spanning the gap. Full variable domain (remainder filled in from reference TRBV18 and TRBJ1-3): NAGVMQNPRHLVRRRGQEARLRCSPMKGHSHVYWYRQLPEEGLKFMVYLQKENIIDESGMPKERFSAEFPKEGPSILRIQQVVRGDSAAYFCASSLGEDSYGNTIYFGEGSWLTVV.

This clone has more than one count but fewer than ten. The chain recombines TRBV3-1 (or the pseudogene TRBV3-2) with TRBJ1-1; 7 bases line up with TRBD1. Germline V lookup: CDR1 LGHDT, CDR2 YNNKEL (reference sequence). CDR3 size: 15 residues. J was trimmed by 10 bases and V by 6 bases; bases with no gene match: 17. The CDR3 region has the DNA TGTGCCAGCAGTCCGACCCAGGGGGGGTCGTCGGTAGCTTTCTTT. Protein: CASSPTQGGSSVAFF.

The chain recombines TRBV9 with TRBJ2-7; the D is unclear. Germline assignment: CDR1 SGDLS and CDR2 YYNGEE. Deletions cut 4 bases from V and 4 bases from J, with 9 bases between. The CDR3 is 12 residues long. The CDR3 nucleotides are TGTGCCAGCAGCCCCTCCCCGTACGAGCAGTACTTC. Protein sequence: CASSPSPYEQYF.

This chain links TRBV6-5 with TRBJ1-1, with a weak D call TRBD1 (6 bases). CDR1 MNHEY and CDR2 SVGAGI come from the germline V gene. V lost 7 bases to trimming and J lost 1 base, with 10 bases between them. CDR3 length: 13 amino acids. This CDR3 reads CASNLQGNTEAFF. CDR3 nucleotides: TGTGCCAGCAACTTACAGGGGAACACTGAAGCTTTCTTT.

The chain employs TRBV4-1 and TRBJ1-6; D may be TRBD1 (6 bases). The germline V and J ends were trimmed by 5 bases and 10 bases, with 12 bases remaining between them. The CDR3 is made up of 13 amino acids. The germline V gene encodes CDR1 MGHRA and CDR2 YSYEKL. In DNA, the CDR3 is TGCGCCAGCAGCGAGCAGGGGAGATCACCCCTCCACTTT. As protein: CASSEQGRSPLHF.

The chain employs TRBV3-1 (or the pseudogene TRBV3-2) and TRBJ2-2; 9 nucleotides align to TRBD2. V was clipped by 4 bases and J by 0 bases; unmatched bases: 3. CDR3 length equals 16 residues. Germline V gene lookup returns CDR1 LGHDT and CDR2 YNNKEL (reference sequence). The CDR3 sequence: CASSRTSAANTGELFF. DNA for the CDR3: TGTGCCAGCAGCCGGACTAGCGCCGCGAACACCGGGGAGCTGTTTTTT.

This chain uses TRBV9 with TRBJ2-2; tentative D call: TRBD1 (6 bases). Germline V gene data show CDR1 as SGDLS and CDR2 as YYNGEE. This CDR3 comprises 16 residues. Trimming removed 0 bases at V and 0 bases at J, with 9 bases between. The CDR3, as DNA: TGTGCCAGCAGCGTAGTGAAGGGGGCGAACACCGGGGAGCTGTTTTTT. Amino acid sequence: CASSVVKGANTGELFF.

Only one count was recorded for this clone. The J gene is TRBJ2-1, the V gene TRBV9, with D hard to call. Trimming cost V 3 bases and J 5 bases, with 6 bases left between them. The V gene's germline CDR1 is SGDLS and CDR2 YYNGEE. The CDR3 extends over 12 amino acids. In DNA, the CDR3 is TGTGCCAGCAGCGATGGCAACAATGAGCAGTTCTTC. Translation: CASSDGNNEQFF.

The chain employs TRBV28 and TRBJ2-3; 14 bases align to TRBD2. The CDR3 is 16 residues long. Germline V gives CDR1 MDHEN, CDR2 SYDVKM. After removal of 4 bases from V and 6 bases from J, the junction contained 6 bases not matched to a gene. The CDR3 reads CASSSRLAGGPDTQYF. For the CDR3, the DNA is TGTGCCAGCAGTTCTCGACTAGCGGGAGGGCCGGATACGCAGTATTTT. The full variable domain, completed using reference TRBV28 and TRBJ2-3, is DVKVTQSSRYLVKRTGEKVFLECVQDMDHENMFWYRQDPGLGLRLIYFSYDVKMKEKGDIPEGYSVSREKKERFSLILESASTNQTSMYLCASSSRLAGGPDTQYFGPGTRLTVL.

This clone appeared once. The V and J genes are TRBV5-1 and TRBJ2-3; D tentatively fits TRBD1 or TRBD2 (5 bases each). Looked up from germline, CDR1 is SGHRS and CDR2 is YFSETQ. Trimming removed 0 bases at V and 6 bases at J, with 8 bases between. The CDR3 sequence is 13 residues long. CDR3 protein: CASSLDWGDTQYF. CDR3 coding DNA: TGCGCCAGCAGCTTGGATTGGGGGGATACGCAGTATTTT.

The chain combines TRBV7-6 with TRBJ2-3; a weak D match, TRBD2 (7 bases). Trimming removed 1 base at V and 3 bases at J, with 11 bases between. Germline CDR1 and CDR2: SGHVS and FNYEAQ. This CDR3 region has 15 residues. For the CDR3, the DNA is TGTGCCAGCAGCTTAGGAGGGAGGGGGACAGATACGCAGTATTTT. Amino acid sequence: CASSLGGRGTDTQYF.

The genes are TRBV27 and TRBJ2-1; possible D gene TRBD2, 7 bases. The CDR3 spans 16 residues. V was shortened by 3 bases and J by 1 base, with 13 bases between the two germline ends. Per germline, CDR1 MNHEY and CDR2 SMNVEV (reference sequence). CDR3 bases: TGTGCCAGCAGTTTTGGGCGGGGGCGATCCTACAATGAGCAGTTCTTC. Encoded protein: CASSFGRGRSYNEQFF.

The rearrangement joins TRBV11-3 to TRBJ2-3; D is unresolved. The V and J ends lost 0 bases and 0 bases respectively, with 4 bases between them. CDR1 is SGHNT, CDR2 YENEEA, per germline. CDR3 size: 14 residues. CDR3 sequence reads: CASSLDRSTDTQYF. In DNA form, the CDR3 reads TGTGCCAGCAGCTTAGATAGGAGCACAGATACGCAGTATTTT.

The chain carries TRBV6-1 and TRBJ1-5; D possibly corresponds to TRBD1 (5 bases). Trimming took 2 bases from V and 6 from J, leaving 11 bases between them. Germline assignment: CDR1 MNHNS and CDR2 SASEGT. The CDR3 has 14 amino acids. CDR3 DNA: TGTGCCAGCAGTGAACCAGGGTCCGGTCAGCCCCAGCATTTT. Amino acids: CASSEPGSGQPQHF.

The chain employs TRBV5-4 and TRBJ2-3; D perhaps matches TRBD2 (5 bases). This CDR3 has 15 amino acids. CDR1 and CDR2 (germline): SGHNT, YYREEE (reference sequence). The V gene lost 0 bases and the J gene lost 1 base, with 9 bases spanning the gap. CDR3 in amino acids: CASSLGGWGTDTQYF. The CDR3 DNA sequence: TGTGCCAGCAGCTTGGGAGGGTGGGGCACAGATACGCAGTATTTT.